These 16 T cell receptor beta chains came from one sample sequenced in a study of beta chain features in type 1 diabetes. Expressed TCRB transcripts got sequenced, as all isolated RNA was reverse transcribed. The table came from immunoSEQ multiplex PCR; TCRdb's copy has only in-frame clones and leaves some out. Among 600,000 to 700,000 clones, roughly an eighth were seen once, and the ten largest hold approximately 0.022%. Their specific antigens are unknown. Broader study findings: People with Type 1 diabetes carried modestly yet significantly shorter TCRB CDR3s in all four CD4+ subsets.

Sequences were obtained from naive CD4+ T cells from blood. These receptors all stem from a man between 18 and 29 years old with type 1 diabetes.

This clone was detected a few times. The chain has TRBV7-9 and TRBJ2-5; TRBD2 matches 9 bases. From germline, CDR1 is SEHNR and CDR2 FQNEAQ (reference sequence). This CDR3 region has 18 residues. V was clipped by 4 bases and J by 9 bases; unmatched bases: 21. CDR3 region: CASSSPTDQRGAPGSQYF. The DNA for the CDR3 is TGTGCCAGCAGCTCTCCGACTGACCAGCGGGGGGCACCAGGGTCCCAGTACTTC.

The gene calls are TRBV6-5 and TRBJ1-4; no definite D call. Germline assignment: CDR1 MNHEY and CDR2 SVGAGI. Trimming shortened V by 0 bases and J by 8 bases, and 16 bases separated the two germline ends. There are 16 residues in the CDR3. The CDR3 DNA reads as TGTGCCAGCAGTTACTCAAGTGTTGCCGTTATCGAAAAACTGTTTTTT. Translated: CASSYSSVAVIEKLFF.

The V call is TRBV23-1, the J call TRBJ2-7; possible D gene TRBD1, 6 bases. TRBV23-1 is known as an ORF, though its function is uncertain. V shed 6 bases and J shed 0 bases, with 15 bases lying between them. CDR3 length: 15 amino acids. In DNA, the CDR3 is TGCGCCAGCAGCTGGGACACAGCTAGCTCCTACGAGCAGTACTTC. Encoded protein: CASSWDTASSYEQYF.

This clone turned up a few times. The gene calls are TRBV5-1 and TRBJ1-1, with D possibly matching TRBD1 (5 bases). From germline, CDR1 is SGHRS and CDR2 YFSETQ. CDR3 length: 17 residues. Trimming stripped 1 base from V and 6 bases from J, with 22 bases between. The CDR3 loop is CASSLPRDGRGGAEAFF. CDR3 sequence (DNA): TGCGCCAGCAGCTTGCCCCGCGATGGGAGGGGTGGCGCTGAAGCTTTCTTT.

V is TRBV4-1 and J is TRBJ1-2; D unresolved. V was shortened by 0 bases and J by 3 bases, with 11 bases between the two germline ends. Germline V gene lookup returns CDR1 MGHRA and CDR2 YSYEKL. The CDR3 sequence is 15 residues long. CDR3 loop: CASSQDKIWDYGYTF. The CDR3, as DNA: TGCGCCAGCAGCCAAGATAAAATTTGGGACTATGGCTACACCTTC.

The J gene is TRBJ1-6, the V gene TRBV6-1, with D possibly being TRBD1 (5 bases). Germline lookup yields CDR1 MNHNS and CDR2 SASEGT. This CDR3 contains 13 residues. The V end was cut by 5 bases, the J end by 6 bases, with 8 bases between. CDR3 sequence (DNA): TGTGCCAGCAGTTGGGACGGTAATTCACCCCTCCACTTT. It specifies CASSWDGNSPLHF.

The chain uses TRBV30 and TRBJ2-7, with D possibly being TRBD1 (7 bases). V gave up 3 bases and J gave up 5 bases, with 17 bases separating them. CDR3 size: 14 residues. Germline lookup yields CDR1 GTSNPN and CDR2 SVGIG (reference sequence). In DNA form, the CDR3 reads TGTGCCTGGAGCGCCTTACAGGGGAGGCACGAGCAGTACTTC. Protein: CAWSALQGRHEQYF.

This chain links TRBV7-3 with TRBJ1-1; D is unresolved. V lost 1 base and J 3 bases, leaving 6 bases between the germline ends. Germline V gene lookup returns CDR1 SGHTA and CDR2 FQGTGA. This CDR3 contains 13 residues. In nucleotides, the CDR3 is TGTGCCAGCAGCTTAATGCAGGACACTGAAGCTTTCTTT. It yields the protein CASSLMQDTEAFF.

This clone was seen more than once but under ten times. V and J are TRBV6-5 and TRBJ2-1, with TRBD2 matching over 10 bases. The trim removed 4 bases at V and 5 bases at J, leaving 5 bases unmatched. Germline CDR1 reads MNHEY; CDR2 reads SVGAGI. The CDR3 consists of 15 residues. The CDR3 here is CASSSLAGANNEQFF. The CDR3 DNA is TGTGCCAGCAGTTCGCTAGCGGGGGCAAACAATGAGCAGTTCTTC.

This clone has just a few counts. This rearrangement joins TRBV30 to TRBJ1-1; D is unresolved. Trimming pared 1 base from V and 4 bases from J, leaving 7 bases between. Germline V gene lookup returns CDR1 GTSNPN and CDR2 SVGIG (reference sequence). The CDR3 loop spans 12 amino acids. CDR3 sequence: CAWSAPSTEAFF. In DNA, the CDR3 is TGTGCCTGGAGTGCCCCAAGCACTGAAGCTTTCTTT.

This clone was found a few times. CDR3 nucleotide sequence: TGTGCCTCTGGACAGGGAGCCGGGGAGCTGTTTTTT. Translation: CASGQGAGELFF. This chain links TRBV9 with TRBJ2-2; TRBD1 matches at 8 bases. This CDR3 contains 12 residues. Trimming removed 10 bases from V and 6 bases from J; junction bases left unmatched: 5. Germline assignment: CDR1 SGDLS and CDR2 YYNGEE.

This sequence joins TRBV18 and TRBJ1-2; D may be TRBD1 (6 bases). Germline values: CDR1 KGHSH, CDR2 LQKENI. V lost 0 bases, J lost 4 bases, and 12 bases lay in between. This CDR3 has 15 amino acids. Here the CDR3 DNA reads TGTGCCAGCTCACCACCTTCGGGACAAGCCTATGGCTACACCTTC. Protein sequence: CASSPPSGQAYGYTF. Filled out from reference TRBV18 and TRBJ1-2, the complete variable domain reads NAGVMQNPRHLVRRRGQEARLRCSPMKGHSHVYWYRQLPEEGLKFMVYLQKENIIDESGMPKERFSAEFPKEGPSILRIQQVVRGDSAAYFCASSPPSGQAYGYTFGSGTRLTVV.

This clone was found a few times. The CDR3 is CATKGRDNQPQHF. Here the CDR3 DNA reads TGTGCCACCAAGGGGCGGGACAATCAGCCCCAGCATTTT. The chain combines TRBV10-3 with TRBJ1-5, with a possible D match to TRBD1 (5 bases). The CDR3 runs to 13 residues. Germline values: CDR1 ENHRY, CDR2 SYGVKD. The V end was cut by 10 bases, the J end by 3 bases, with 13 bases between.

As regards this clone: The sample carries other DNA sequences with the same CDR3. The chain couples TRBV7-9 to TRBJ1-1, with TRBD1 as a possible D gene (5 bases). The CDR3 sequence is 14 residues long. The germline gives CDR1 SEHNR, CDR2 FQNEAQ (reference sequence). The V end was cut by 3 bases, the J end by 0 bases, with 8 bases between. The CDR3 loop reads CASSLTDMNTEAFF. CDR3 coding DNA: TGTGCCAGCAGCTTGACAGACATGAACACTGAAGCTTTCTTT. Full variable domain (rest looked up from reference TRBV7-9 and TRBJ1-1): DTGVSQNPRHKITKRGQNVTFRCDPISEHNRLYWYRQTLGQGPEFLTYFQNEAQLEKSRLLSDRFSAERPKGSFSTLEIQRTEQGDSAMYLCASSLTDMNTEAFFGQGTRLTVV.

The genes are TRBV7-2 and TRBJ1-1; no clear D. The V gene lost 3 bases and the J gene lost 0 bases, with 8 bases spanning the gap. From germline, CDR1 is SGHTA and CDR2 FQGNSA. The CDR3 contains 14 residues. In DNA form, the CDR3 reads TGTGCCAGCAGCTTCGTCGTCCTGAACACTGAAGCTTTCTTT. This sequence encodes CASSFVVLNTEAFF.

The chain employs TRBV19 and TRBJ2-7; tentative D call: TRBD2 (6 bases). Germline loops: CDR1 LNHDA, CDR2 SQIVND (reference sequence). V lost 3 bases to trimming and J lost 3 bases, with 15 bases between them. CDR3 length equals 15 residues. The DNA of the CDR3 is TGTGCCAGTAGTATGCCAGGGCCCGGGAGCTACGAGCAGTACTTC. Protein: CASSMPGPGSYEQYF.